The 27 T cell receptor beta chains listed next were all sequenced from one sample in a study of blood T cell repertoires in COVID-19. The repertoire was sequenced with immunoSEQ multiplex PCR; TCRdb's copy has only in-frame clones and lacks some. The profile shows about 150,000 clones, roughly four fifths of them singletons. Sequenced input: peripheral blood. These receptors all stem from a human donor with acute or convalescent COVID-19. The donor label of this sample is uncertain.

The chain has TRBV10-3 and TRBJ1-5; D is ambiguous. Trimming removed 0 bases from V and 0 bases from J, with 9 bases in between. Germline assignment: CDR1 ENHRY and CDR2 SYGVKD. The CDR3 is 16 amino acids. CDR3: CAISESADFSNQPQHF. DNA for the CDR3: TGTGCCATCAGTGAGTCGGCAGATTTTAGCAATCAGCCCCAGCATTTT.

This chain links TRBV4-1 with TRBJ2-4; tentatively, D is TRBD2 (7 bases). CDR3 size: 19 residues. Between the trimmed V and J ends, which lost 2 bases and 1 base, there was a span of 21 bases. CDR1 and CDR2 from the germline V gene are MGHRA and YSYEKL. This chain's CDR3 is CASSQLDYREGSAKNIQYF. CDR3 DNA sequence: TGCGCCAGCAGCCAACTGGATTACAGGGAGGGGAGTGCCAAAAACATTCAGTACTTC.

The rearrangement joins TRBV30 to TRBJ1-1, with D possibly being TRBD1 (6 bases). Germline lookup yields CDR1 GTSNPN and CDR2 SVGIG (reference sequence). Deletions cut 0 bases from V and 1 base from J, with 12 bases between. The CDR3 runs to 15 residues. The DNA for the CDR3 is TGTGCCTGGAGTGTATCGGACAGACAGAACACTGAAGCTTTCTTT. Its protein product is CAWSVSDRQNTEAFF.

V and J are TRBV7-2 and TRBJ1-2, with D unresolved. V shed 1 base and J shed 2 bases, with 8 bases lying between them. The CDR3 covers 14 residues. The germline V gene has CDR1 SGHTA and CDR2 FQGNSA. The CDR3 coding sequence is TGTGCCAGCAGCTTAGTTGCGTCGAACTATGGCTACACCTTC. This translates into CASSLVASNYGYTF.

The chain employs TRBV27 and TRBJ2-7, with a possible D match to TRBD2 (6 bases). Germline V gene data show CDR1 as MNHEY and CDR2 as SMNVEV (reference sequence). The CDR3 length is 19 residues. With 0 bases removed from V and 3 bases from J, the gap between germline ends came to 24 bases. The CDR3 DNA sequence: TGTGCCAGCAGTTTATCGCCTGCGGGCGGCGGGGTAATCGTCTACGAGCAGTACTTC. This translates into CASSLSPAGGGVIVYEQYF.

The chain recombines TRBV7-8 with TRBJ1-1; tentatively, D is TRBD1 (5 bases). V was shortened by 7 bases and J by 0 bases, with 9 bases between the two germline ends. The CDR3 totals 13 residues. Germline loops: CDR1 SGHVS, CDR2 FQNEAQ. For the CDR3, the DNA is TGTGCCAGCAAGACAGATCTGAACACTGAAGCTTTCTTT. Translated: CASKTDLNTEAFF.

The rearrangement uses TRBV6-5 and TRBJ2-3; maybe TRBD2 (7 bases). The CDR3 contains 15 residues. Germline loops: CDR1 MNHEY, CDR2 SVGAGI. Between the trimmed V and J ends, which lost 8 bases and 2 bases, there was a span of 17 bases. The DNA of the CDR3 is TGTGCCAGCTTAGAGCGGGGACAATCCACAGATACGCAGTATTTT. Protein product: CASLERGQSTDTQYF.

V is TRBV4-2 and J is TRBJ2-1; 9 bases line up with TRBD2. The ends lost 3 bases at V and 0 bases at J; junction bases unmatched: 15. CDR3 length: 20 residues. Germline V lookup: CDR1 LGHNA, CDR2 YNFKEQ. The CDR3 DNA reads as TGTGCCAGCAGCCACCAAGAGGGAAGCGGGGGGCCCCGCTCCTACAATGAGCAGTTCTTC. Encoded protein: CASSHQEGSGGPRSYNEQFF.

The rearrangement joins TRBV6-5 to TRBJ2-7; no firm D call. The V gene lost 5 bases and the J gene lost 4 bases, with 15 bases spanning the gap. Germline V gene sequence: CDR1 MNHEY, CDR2 SVGAGI. The CDR3 loop spans 14 amino acids. The CDR3 sequence: CASSPNTINYEQYF. DNA of the CDR3: TGTGCCAGCAGTCCCAATACAATCAATTACGAGCAGTACTTC.

V and J are TRBV28 and TRBJ1-5, with 7 bases lining up with TRBD1. V was clipped by 2 bases and J by 3 bases; unmatched bases: 7. CDR3 size: 16 residues. CDR1 is MDHEN, CDR2 SYDVKM, per germline. The CDR3 DNA follows: TGTGCCAGCAGTTTAGAACAGGGGATATACAATCAGCCCCAGCATTTT. It is translated as CASSLEQGIYNQPQHF.

The chain is built from TRBV5-1 and TRBJ2-5, with 7 nucleotides matching TRBD2. V was pared by 0 bases and J by 1 base, with 6 bases of the junction left unmatched. This CDR3 region has 16 residues. Germline CDR1 and CDR2: SGHRS and YFSETQ. CDR3 sequence: CASSLAPSGSQETQYF. The CDR3 DNA reads as TGCGCCAGCAGCTTGGCGCCTAGCGGCTCCCAAGAGACCCAGTACTTC.

The V gene is TRBV12-3 or TRBV12-4, the J gene TRBJ1-6; D remains unclear. V was clipped by 4 bases and J by 10 bases, with 11 bases between them. The CDR3 has 13 residues. CDR3 DNA sequence: TGTGCCAGCAGTTCTCTTTCGGGGTCACCCCTCCACTTT. Its protein is CASSSLSGSPLHF.

This sequence joins TRBV30 and TRBJ1-6; D ambiguous. The germline gives CDR1 GTSNPN, CDR2 SVGIG (reference sequence). CDR3 length: 15 amino acids. Trimming left V 5 bases short and J 6 bases short, with 17 bases between. In DNA, the CDR3 is TGTGCCTGGGCCACCGGGAGAACCCCTAATTCACCCCTCCACTTT. Translating gives CAWATGRTPNSPLHF.

The chain combines TRBV30 with TRBJ2-2; TRBD1 matches at 8 bases. In germline, CDR1 is GTSNPN, CDR2 SVGIG (reference sequence). With 1 base clipped from V and 5 bases from J, the junction kept 6 bases outside the gene matches. This CDR3 comprises 15 residues. The CDR3 DNA reads as TGTGCCTGGAGTGCCCGGACAGGGAGGACCGGGGAGCTGTTTTTT. It is translated as CAWSARTGRTGELFF.

This clone was seen just once. The chain is built from TRBV4-3 and TRBJ2-1; D not certain. The CDR3 extends over 15 amino acids. CDR1 LGHNA and CDR2 YSLEER come from the germline V gene. Trimming removed 3 bases from V and 2 bases from J, with 11 bases in between. CDR3 bases: TGCGCCAGCAGCCATCTACCGAAGACCTACAATGAGCAGTTCTTC. Its translation: CASSHLPKTYNEQFF.

This clone has just one count. The chain has TRBV4-1 and TRBJ2-3, with 10 bases matching TRBD2. Germline CDR1 MGHRA, CDR2 YSYEKL. The length of the CDR3 is 17 residues. V was pared by 1 base and J by 2 bases, with 6 bases of the junction left unmatched. The CDR3 bases are TGCGCCAGCAGCCAAGTCCCGGGACTAGCGCTCACAGATACGCAGTATTTT. Residues: CASSQVPGLALTDTQYF.

Worth noting for this clone: The junction shows a germline mismatch at one end, possibly a read error. The V call is TRBV5-1, the J call TRBJ1-1; weak D call: TRBD1 (6 bases). Germline V gives CDR1 SGHRS, CDR2 YFSETQ. The CDR3 spans 13 residues. CDR3 coding DNA: TGCGCCAGCAGCTACCGGGACAACAATGAAGCTTTCTTT. This sequence encodes CASSYRDNNEAFF.

This sequence joins TRBV5-1 and TRBJ1-5, with D possibly being TRBD1 (5 bases). The V gene lost 5 bases and the J gene lost 0 bases, with 12 bases spanning the gap. CDR1 and CDR2 (germline): SGHRS, YFSETQ. The CDR3 is 15 residues long. As DNA, the CDR3 is TGCGCCAGCAGAACAGGCGACAGTAGCAATCAGCCCCAGCATTTT. Its protein is CASRTGDSSNQPQHF.

The J gene is TRBJ2-1, the V gene TRBV30; 8 bases fit TRBD1. The V and J ends lost 2 bases and 8 bases, in that order; junction bases with no gene match: 11. This CDR3 has 15 residues. Germline V gene lookup returns CDR1 GTSNPN and CDR2 SVGIG (reference sequence). CDR3 DNA: TGTGCCTGGAGTACGCAGGGGGCGGATATGGATGAGCAGTTCTTC. Translating it yields CAWSTQGADMDEQFF.

The V call is TRBV5-6, the J call TRBJ2-3; D gene unclear. The length of the CDR3 is 14 residues. V gave up 2 bases and J gave up 2 bases, with 9 bases separating them. Germline loops: CDR1 SGHDT, CDR2 YYEEEE. The CDR3 region is CASSLNSFTDTQYF. DNA for the CDR3: TGTGCCAGCAGCTTAAACAGCTTCACAGATACGCAGTATTTT.

CDR3 loop: CAISDYGTGDENTEAFF. The CDR3 DNA sequence: TGTGCCATCAGCGATTATGGGACAGGGGACGAGAACACTGAAGCTTTCTTT. The rearrangement joins TRBV10-3 to TRBJ1-1, with 10 bases identical to TRBD1. The CDR3 consists of 17 residues. Losses at the gene ends were 6 bases for V and 1 base for J; bases not matched to a gene: 11. From germline, CDR1 is ENHRY and CDR2 SYGVKD.

V gene TRBV18 combines with J gene TRBJ1-1, with D possibly matching TRBD1 (5 bases). This CDR3 spans 16 amino acids. Trimming left V 3 bases short and J 4 bases short, with 18 bases between. The germline CDR1 and CDR2 sequences are KGHSH and LQKENI. The CDR3 is CASSPGPLEKGTEAFF. Written as DNA, the CDR3 is TGTGCCAGCTCACCGGGGCCTCTAGAGAAGGGCACTGAAGCTTTCTTT.

A single count supports this clone. J is TRBJ1-2 and V is TRBV27; tentative D call: TRBD1 (6 bases). The CDR3 is 15 residues long. Per germline, CDR1 MNHEY and CDR2 SMNVEV (reference sequence). The ends were cut back, 2 bases at V and 3 bases at J, with 13 bases in the middle. This chain's CDR3 is CASSLRGARDYGYTF. CDR3 nucleotides: TGTGCCAGCAGTTTACGGGGGGCGCGGGACTATGGCTACACCTTC.

The V and J genes are TRBV29-1 and TRBJ1-2; the D gene is possibly TRBD1 (6 bases). This CDR3 region has 13 residues. CDR1 is SQVTM and CDR2 is ANQGSEA in the germline V gene. Trimming pared 6 bases from V and 4 bases from J, leaving 15 bases between. This CDR3 reads CSVLGDTSYGYTF. The CDR3 DNA is TGCAGCGTGTTAGGGGACACCTCCTATGGCTACACCTTC.

This chain joins TRBV27 and TRBJ2-3; 7 nucleotides align to TRBD2. This CDR3 comprises 14 residues. V was pared by 5 bases and J by 6 bases, with 8 bases of the junction left unmatched. Germline CDR1 MNHEY, CDR2 SMNVEV (reference sequence). CDR3 DNA: TGTGCCAGCAGTCGGTCGGGGGGATGGGATACGCAGTATTTT. Its translation is CASSRSGGWDTQYF.

The chain couples TRBV7-9 to TRBJ1-2; 7 bases map to TRBD1. The junction had 6 bases not matched to a gene; V was cut back by 2 bases and J by 0 bases. The CDR3 has 16 amino acids. Germline V CDR1 and CDR2: SEHNR, FQNEAQ (reference sequence). The CDR3 loop is CASSLTRQGPNYGYTF. In nucleotides, the CDR3 is TGTGCCAGCAGCTTAACTCGACAGGGACCTAACTATGGCTACACCTTC.

The gene calls are TRBV2 and TRBJ1-1; 9 bases agree with TRBD1. Germline V gives CDR1 SNHLY, CDR2 FYNNEI. The CDR3 is made up of 14 amino acids. J was trimmed by 5 bases and V by 5 bases; bases with no gene match: 6. CDR3 loop: CASSLQGARTEAFF. As DNA, the CDR3 is TGTGCCAGCAGTCTACAGGGGGCCAGGACTGAAGCTTTCTTT.